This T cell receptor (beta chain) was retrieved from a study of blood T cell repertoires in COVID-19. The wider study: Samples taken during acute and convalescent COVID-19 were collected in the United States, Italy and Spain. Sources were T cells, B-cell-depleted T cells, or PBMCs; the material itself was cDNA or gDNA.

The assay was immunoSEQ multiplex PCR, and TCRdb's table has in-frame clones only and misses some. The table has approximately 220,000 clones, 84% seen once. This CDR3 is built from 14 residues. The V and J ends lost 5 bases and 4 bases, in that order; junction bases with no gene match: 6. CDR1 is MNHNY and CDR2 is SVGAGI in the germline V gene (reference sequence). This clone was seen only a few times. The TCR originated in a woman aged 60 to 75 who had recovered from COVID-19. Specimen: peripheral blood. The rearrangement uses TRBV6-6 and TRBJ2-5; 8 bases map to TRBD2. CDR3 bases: TGTGCCAGCAGTATACTAGCGGTCGGAGAGACCCAGTACTTC. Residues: CASSILAVGETQYF.